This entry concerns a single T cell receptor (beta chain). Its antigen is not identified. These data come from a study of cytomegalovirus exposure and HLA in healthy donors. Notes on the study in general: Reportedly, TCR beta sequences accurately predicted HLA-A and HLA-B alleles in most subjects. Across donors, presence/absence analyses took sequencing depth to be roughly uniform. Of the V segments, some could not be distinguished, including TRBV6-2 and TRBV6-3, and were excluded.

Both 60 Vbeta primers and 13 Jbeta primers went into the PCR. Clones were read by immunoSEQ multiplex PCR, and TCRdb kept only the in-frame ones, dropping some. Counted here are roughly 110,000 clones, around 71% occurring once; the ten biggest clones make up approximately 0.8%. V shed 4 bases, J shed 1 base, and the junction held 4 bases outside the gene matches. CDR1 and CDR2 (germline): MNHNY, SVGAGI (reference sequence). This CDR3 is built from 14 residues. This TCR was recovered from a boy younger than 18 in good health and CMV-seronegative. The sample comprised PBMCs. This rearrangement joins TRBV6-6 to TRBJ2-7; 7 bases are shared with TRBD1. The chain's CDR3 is CASSFGTVSYEQYF. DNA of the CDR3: TGTGCCAGCAGTTTCGGGACAGTTTCCTACGAGCAGTACTTC.